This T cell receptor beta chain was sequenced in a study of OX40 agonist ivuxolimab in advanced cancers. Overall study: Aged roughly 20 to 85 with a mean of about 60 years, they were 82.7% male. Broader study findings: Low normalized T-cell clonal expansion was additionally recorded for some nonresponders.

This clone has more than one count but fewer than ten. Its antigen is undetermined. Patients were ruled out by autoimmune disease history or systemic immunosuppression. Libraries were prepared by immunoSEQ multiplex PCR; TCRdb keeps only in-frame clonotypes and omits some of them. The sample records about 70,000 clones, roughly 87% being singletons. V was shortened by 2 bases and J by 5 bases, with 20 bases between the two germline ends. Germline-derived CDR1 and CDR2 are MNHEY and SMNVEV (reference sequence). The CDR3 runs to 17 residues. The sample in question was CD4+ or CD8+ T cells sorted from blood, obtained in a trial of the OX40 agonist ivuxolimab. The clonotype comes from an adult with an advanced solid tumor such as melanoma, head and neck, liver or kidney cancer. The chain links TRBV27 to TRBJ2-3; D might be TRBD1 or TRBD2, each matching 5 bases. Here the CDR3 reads CASSLRSGRAGVDTQYF. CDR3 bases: TGTGCCAGCAGTTTAAGATCGGGGCGGGCTGGTGTAGATACGCAGTATTTT.